The T cell receptor (beta chain) described here comes from a study of T cells in Graves' hyperthyroidism and ophthalmopathy. Comment on this clonotype: Its antigen is currently unknown.

RNA transcripts provided the source from which TCR beta CDR3 regions were amplified. During a first-round RT-PCR of the TCR CDR3, the HTBI primer set was used. TCRdb analysed the multiplex PCR reads with MiXCR anew, one entry per CDR3 protein. The data hold approximately 380,000 distinct CDR3 sequences, with about 20% observed a single time. This CDR3 spans 18 amino acids. The junction had 11 bases not matched to a gene; V was cut back by 1 base and J by 4 bases. The germline V gene has CDR1 MGHRA and CDR2 YSYEKL. Diagnosis relied on clinical symptoms, serum thyroxine and TRAb, thyroid ultrasound and orbital computed tomography. Overall study results and limits: Researchers found most expanded thyroid clonotypes above 0.001 in blood as well.

The V gene is TRBV4-1, the J gene TRBJ2-4, with 9 nucleotides matching TRBD1. The TCR comes from a woman in her late teens or twenties with Graves' hyperthyroidism. The specimen sequenced was blood. CDR3 in DNA: TGCGCCAGCAGCCAAGGGGGACAGGGAAGTAAGGTTAAAAACATTCAGTACTTC. As protein: CASSQGGQGSKVKNIQYF.